This entry lists 8 T cell receptor beta chains sequenced from one sample in a study of control samples from healthy donors and cancer patients. Profiled with immunoSEQ multiplex PCR; TCRdb holds only in-frame clones, not every one. The sample lists 150,000 or so clones, 92% occurring once. Sequencing input: blood. These TCRs come from a woman in her 30s in good health.

The chain recombines TRBV28 with TRBJ1-1; D unclear. V was pared by 7 bases and J by 1 base, with 16 bases between. Germline V CDR1 and CDR2: MDHEN, SYDVKM. The CDR3 runs 15 residues. CDR3 protein: CASTLLGNGNTEAFF. The CDR3 DNA reads as TGTGCCAGCACCCTGCTGGGGAATGGGAACACTGAAGCTTTCTTT. The complete variable domain, with remaining parts taken from reference TRBV28 and TRBJ1-1, reads DVKVTQSSRYLVKRTGEKVFLECVQDMDHENMFWYRQDPGLGLRLIYFSYDVKMKEKGDIPEGYSVSREKKERFSLILESASTNQTSMYLCASTLLGNGNTEAFFGQGTRLTVV.

This clone showed up just once. The rearrangement joins TRBV1 to TRBJ2-6. TRBV1 is assigned pseudogene status. The CDR3 spans 17 residues. DNA for the CDR3: TGCACCAGCAGCCATAGGGACCGAAGACCCGGGGCCAACGTCCTGACTTTC. Protein: CTSSHRDRRPGANVLTF.

The chain couples TRBV4-1 to TRBJ1-3; possibly TRBD1 for D (5 bases). CDR3 length: 15 amino acids. The germline V gene has CDR1 MGHRA and CDR2 YSYEKL. The V and J ends lost 4 bases and 0 bases respectively, with 10 bases between them. DNA of the CDR3: TGCGCCAGCAGCCTCGGGACCGGCTCTGGAAACACCATATATTTT. It specifies CASSLGTGSGNTIYF.

Here the CDR3 reads CSASGTGGNEQYF. The CDR3, as DNA: TGCAGCGCCTCCGGGACAGGGGGGAACGAGCAGTACTTC. The chain couples TRBV29-1 to TRBJ2-7; 11 nucleotides agree with TRBD1. Germline values: CDR1 SQVTM, CDR2 ANQGSEA. This CDR3 has 13 residues. Trimming at V came to 7 bases and at J to 5 bases, leaving 7 bases not matched to a gene.

This rearrangement joins TRBV6-5 to TRBJ1-6, with a possible D match to TRBD1 (6 bases). There are 15 residues in the CDR3. Trimming stripped 5 bases from V and 6 bases from J, with 14 bases between. The germline V gene has CDR1 MNHEY and CDR2 SVGAGI. The CDR3 nucleotides read TGTGCCAGCAGTAACGACAGGTTTGGTAATTCACCCCTCCACTTT. As protein: CASSNDRFGNSPLHF.

This sequence joins TRBV4-2 and TRBJ2-1; TRBD2 aligns across 7 bases. Germline CDR1 is LGHNA and CDR2 is YNFKEQ. The CDR3 runs to 18 residues. V was clipped by 4 bases and J by 6 bases; unmatched bases: 18. Written as DNA, the CDR3 is TGTGCCAGCAGCCCGCTCGGGGGAGGGCCGTCCTTGGCCAATGAGCAGTTCTTC. It specifies CASSPLGGGPSLANEQFF.

The rearrangement joins TRBV28 to TRBJ1-1; no firm D call. The V gene lost 2 bases and the J gene lost 8 bases, with 9 bases spanning the gap. The V gene's germline CDR1 is MDHEN and CDR2 SYDVKM. The CDR3 covers 12 residues. As DNA, the CDR3 is TGTGCCAGCAGTTTACTCTCTGGGGAAGCTTTCTTT. Translating it yields CASSLLSGEAFF. The full variable domain, completed using reference TRBV28 and TRBJ1-1, is DVKVTQSSRYLVKRTGEKVFLECVQDMDHENMFWYRQDPGLGLRLIYFSYDVKMKEKGDIPEGYSVSREKKERFSLILESASTNQTSMYLCASSLLSGEAFFGQGTRLTVV.

The genes are TRBV21-1 and TRBJ1-4. TRBV21-1 is designated a pseudogene. CDR3 length: 16 residues. The CDR3 loop reads CASSPSPTAGPEKLFF. The CDR3, as DNA: TGTGCCAGCAGTCCAAGCCCGACGGCGGGGCCCGAAAAACTGTTTTTT.